This record covers a single T cell receptor beta chain. This clone's antigen is unknown. Within one base of it there is no much larger clone, and no base qualities were kept. The library was built by means of the immunoSEQ multiplex PCR assay. The hsTCRB Kit was used according to the manufacturer's protocol to amplify rearranged TCR beta chain sequences. Sequencing of TCRB libraries was carried out on an Illumina MiSeq. Processing in the source paper ran as follows. Demultiplexing, trimming and gene mapping were performed with the kit vendor's proprietary platform. As stored in TCRdb, this immuneACCESS dataset retains in-frame rearrangements with V and J assigned. A fraction of the clones does not appear; measured against another copy, unresolved V genes explain less than half of the discrepancy, and the remainder lacks a known reason. The D gene and trimming were derived from the DNA, and the V and J assignments and clone size from that table. The sample table records about 40,000 clones; 80% to 85% of these occur just once. The ten largest clones capture 2% to 2.5% of the sample.

The sample's time point label, in plain terms: week 11, during vaccination. A 20-mer mutant IDH1 peptide at 300 micrograms in Montanide made up each vaccine dose, which was injected subcutaneously together with topical imiquimod. The donors had newly diagnosed IDH1-mutant astrocytomas of WHO grade 3 or 4 that showed loss of nuclear ATRX. The samples were drawn from NOA16, a multicentre, single-arm, open-label phase I trial in Germany that tested a mutant IDH1 peptide vaccine in humans for the first time. Genomic DNA for TCRB sequencing was extracted from EDTA blood using the DNeasy Blood and Tissue Kit. The data originate from a study of a mutant IDH1 vaccine in newly diagnosed glioma (dated by TCRdb to the early 2020s). Context from the whole study: Patients were given eight vaccinations, in weeks 1, 3, 5, 7, 11, 15, 19 and 23, which matched visits V03 through V10. Longitudinal TCRB deep sequencing was performed for about two dozen treated patients wherever samples were available for exploratory analyses. Of the roughly 32 patients who were treated, 62.5% were male and 37.5% were female, and the mean age was about 40 years. Vaccination was initiated 4-6 weeks after radiotherapy alone, or concurrently with temozolomide cycles in the chemotherapy-containing groups. Before enrollment, patients had received standard therapy of radiotherapy alone, temozolomide alone, or radiochemotherapy with temozolomide; most received the combination. Peripheral blood samples were drawn at six visits, namely V03 (baseline), V05, V07, V10, V12 and V13.

General conclusions and limits of the study: Immune responses induced by the vaccine were seen in roughly 92% of patients across multiple MHC alleles. Pseudoprogression seemed to be unrelated to changes in the top peripheral T cell clonotypes found by TCRB sequencing. PBMC samples for TCRB deep sequencing were selected based on availability. The authors stated that sample limitations prevented analyses of patient blood samples from being reproduced.

From the cysteine up to the phenylalanine, the CDR3 has a length of 17 residues. Only CDR3 DNA is held: 51 bases, read in frame from base 1. The germline V gene sets CDR1 to SGHDT and CDR2 to YYEEEE. The junction shows trimming of 4 bases on V and 0 bases on J, plus 17 bases between the germline ends. The TCR comes from a middle-aged man with glioma. The sequencing here drew on PBMCs, taken from a glioma patient whose treatment included an IDH1 peptide vaccine. The rearrangement joined TRBV5-6 to TRBJ2-1, with TRBD2 as a weak D call on 5 bases. The nucleotides are TGTGCCAGCAGCCCGACGGTTTGGACTCCCTCCTACAATGAGCAGTTCTTC. Its amino acids are CASSPTVWTPSYNEQFF.